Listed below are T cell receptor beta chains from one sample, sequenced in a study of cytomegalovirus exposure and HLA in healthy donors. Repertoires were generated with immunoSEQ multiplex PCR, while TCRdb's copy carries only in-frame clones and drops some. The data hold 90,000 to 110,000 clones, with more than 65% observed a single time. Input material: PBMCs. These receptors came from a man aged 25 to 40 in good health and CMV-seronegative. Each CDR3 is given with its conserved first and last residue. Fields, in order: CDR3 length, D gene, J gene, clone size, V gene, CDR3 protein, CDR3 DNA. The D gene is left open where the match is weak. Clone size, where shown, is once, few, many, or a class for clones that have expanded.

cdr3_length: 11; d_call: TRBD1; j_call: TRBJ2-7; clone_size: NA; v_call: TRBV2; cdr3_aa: CASRQGYEQYF; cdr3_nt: TGTGCCAGCAGACAGGGGTACGAGCAGTACTTC
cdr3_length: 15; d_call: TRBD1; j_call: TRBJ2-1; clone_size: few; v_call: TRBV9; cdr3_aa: CASSAGTETTHEQFF; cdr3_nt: TGTGCCAGCAGCGCCGGGACAGAGACTACACATGAGCAGTTCTTC
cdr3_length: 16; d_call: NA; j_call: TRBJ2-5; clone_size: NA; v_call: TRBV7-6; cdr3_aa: CASSLFTSYNRESQYF; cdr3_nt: TGTGCCAGCAGCTTGTTTACTTCCTATAACAGGGAGTCCCAGTACTTC
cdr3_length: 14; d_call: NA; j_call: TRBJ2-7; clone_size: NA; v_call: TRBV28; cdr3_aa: CASSLRGTIYEQYF; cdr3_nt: TGTGCCAGCAGTTTAAGGGGGACAATCTACGAGCAGTACTTC
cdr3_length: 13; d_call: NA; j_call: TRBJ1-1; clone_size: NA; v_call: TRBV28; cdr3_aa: CASRPRPVGEAFF; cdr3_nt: TGTGCCAGCAGACCTAGACCTGTCGGAGAAGCTTTCTTT
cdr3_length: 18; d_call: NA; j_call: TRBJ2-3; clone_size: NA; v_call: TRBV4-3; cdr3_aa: CASSQSQGWVGGPDTQYF; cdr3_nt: TGCGCCAGCAGCCAATCCCAAGGATGGGTTGGGGGCCCAGATACGCAGTATTTT
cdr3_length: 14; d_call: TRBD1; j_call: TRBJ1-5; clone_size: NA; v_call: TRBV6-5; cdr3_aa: CASSRTGGGQPQHF; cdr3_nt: TGTGCCAGCAGCCGGACAGGGGGAGGTCAGCCCCAGCATTTT
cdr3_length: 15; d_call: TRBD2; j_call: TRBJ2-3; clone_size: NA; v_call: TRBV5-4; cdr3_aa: CASSRTSGYTDTQYF; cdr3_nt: TGTGCCAGCAGTAGGACTAGCGGTTACACAGATACGCAGTATTTT
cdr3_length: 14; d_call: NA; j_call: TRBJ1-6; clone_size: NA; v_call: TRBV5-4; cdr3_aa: CASSSGQINSPLHF; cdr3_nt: TGTGCCAGCAGCTCCGGACAGATTAATTCACCCCTCCACTTT
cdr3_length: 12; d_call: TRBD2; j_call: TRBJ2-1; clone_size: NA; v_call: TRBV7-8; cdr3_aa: CASSWMAGGMVF; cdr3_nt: TGTGCCAGCAGCTGGATGGCGGGAGGGATGGTCTTC
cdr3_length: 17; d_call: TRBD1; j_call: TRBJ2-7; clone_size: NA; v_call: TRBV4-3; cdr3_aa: CASSQDHIGTGAYEQYF; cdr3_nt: TGCGCCAGCAGCCAAGATCATATTGGGACAGGGGCCTACGAGCAGTACTTC
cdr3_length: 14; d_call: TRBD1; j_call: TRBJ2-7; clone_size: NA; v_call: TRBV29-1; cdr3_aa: CSVEGWTGGSEQYF; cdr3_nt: TGCAGCGTTGAAGGCTGGACAGGGGGCAGCGAGCAGTACTTC
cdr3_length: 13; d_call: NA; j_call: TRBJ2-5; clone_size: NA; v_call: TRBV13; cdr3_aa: CASSLEGGETQYF; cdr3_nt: TGTGCCAGCAGCTTAGAGGGCGGGGAGACCCAGTACTTC
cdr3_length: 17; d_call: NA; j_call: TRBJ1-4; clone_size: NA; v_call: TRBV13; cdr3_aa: CASSLLGEFATNEKLFF; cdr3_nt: TGTGCCAGCAGCTTACTAGGGGAATTTGCAACTAATGAAAAACTGTTTTTT
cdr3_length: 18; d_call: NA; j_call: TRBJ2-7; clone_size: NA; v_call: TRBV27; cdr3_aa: CASSLSGAPTQSSYEQYF; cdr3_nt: TGTGCCAGCAGTTTGAGTGGGGCTCCCACGCAGTCTTCCTACGAGCAGTACTTC
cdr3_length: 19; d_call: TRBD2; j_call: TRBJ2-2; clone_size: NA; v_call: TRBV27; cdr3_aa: CASSLYPEGLAANTGELFF; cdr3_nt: TGTGCCAGCAGTTTATACCCCGAAGGACTAGCAGCGAACACCGGGGAGCTGTTTTTT
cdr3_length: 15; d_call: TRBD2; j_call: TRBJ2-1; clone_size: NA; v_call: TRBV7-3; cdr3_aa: CASSGGLAGANEQFF; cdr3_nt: TGTGCCAGCAGCGGAGGACTAGCGGGAGCGAATGAGCAGTTCTTC
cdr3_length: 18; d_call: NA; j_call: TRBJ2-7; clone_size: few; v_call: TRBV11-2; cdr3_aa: CASSPKRESTEISYEQYF; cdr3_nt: TGTGCCAGCAGCCCAAAGAGGGAGTCGACGGAGATCTCCTACGAGCAGTACTTC
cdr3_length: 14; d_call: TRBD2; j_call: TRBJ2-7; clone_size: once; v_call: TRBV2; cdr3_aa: CASRTSGSVYEQYF; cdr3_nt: TGTGCCAGCCGGACTAGCGGGTCGGTCTACGAGCAGTACTTC
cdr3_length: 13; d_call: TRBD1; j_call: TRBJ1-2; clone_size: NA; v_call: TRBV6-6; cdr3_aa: CASSRDRDYGYTF; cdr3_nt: TGTGCCAGCAGTCGTGACAGGGATTATGGCTACACCTTC
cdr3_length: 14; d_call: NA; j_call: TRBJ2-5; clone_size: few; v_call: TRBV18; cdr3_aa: CASSPGQGLETQYF; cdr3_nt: TGTGCCAGCTCACCGGGGCAGGGGCTGGAGACCCAGTACTTC
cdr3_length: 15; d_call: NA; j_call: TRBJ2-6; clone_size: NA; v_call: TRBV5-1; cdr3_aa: CASSFGSSGANVLTF; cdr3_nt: TGCGCCAGCAGCTTCGGGAGCTCTGGGGCCAACGTCCTGACTTTC
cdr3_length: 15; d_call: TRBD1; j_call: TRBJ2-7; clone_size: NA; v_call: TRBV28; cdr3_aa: CASSLGGTASYEQYF; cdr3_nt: TGTGCCAGCAGTTTAGGTGGGACAGCGAGTTACGAGCAGTACTTC
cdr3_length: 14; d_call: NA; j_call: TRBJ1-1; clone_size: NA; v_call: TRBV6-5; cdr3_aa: CASSYSTANTEAFF; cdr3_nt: TGTGCCAGCAGTTACTCGACAGCGAACACTGAAGCTTTCTTT
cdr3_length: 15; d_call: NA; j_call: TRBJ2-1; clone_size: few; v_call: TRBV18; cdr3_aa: CASSPPGRSYNEQFF; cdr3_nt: TGTGCCAGCTCACCACCCGGGAGATCCTACAATGAGCAGTTCTTC
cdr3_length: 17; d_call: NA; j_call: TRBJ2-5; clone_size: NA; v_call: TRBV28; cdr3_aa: CASILRRDFKGRETQYF; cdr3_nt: TGTGCCAGCATCCTTCGCCGGGACTTCAAGGGAAGGGAGACCCAGTACTTC
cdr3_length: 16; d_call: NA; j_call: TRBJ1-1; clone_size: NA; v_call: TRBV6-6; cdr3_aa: CASSRWEGRMNTEAFF; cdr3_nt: TGTGCCAGCAGCCGCTGGGAGGGGAGGATGAACACTGAAGCTTTCTTT
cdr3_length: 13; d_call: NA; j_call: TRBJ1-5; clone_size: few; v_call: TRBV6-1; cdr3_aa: CASSPNSNQPQHF; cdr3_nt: TGTGCCAGCAGTCCTAATAGCAATCAGCCCCAGCATTTT
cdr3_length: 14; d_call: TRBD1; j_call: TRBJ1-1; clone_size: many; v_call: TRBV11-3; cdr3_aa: CASSEQGLDTEAFF; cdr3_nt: TGTGCCAGCAGCGAACAGGGGCTCGACACTGAAGCTTTCTTT
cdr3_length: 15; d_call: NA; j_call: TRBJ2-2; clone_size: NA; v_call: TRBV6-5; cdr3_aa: CASSRGTPNTGELFF; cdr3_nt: TGTGCCAGCAGCAGAGGGACTCCAAACACCGGGGAGCTGTTTTTT
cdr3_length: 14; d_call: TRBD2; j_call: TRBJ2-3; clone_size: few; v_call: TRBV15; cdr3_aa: CATSNSGSTDTQYF; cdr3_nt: TGTGCCACCAGCAATAGCGGGAGCACAGATACGCAGTATTTT
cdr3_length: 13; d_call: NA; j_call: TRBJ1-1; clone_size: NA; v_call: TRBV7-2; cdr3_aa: CASSFQGNTEAFF; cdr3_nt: TGTGCCAGCAGCTTCCAGGGGAACACTGAAGCTTTCTTT
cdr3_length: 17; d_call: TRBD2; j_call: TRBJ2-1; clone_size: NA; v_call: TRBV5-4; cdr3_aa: CASSSQWGLAGESEQFF; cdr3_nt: TGTGCCAGCAGCTCACAATGGGGACTAGCGGGAGAGAGTGAGCAGTTCTTC
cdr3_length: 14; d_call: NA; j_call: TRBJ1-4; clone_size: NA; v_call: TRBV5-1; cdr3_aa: CASSLAPGNEKLFF; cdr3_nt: TGCGCCAGCAGCTTGGCTCCAGGAAATGAAAAACTGTTTTTT
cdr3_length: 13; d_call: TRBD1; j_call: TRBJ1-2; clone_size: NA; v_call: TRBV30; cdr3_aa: CAYDRGLNYGYTF; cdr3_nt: TGTGCCTACGACAGGGGGCTGAACTATGGCTACACCTTC
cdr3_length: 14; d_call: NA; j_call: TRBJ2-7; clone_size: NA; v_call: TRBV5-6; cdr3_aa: CASSLAGSSYEQYF; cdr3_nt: TGTGCCAGCAGCTTGGCAGGGTCCTCCTACGAGCAGTACTTC
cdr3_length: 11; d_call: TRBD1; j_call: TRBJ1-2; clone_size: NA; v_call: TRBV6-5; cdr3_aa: CASRSGQAYTF; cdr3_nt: TGTGCCAGCAGGAGCGGACAGGCCTACACCTTC
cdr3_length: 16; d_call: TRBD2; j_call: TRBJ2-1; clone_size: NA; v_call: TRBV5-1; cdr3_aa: CASSFMLAGASNEQFF; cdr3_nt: TGCGCCAGCAGCTTTATGCTGGCGGGAGCGTCCAATGAGCAGTTCTTC
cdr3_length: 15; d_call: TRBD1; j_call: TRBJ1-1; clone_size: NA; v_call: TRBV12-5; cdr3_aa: CASGFPQGAATEAFF; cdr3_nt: TGTGCTAGTGGTTTCCCACAGGGGGCTGCCACTGAAGCTTTCTTT
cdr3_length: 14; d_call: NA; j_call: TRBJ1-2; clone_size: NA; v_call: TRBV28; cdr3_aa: CASSLVRGTDGYTF; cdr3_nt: TGTGCCAGCAGTTTAGTTCGGGGGACGGATGGCTACACCTTC
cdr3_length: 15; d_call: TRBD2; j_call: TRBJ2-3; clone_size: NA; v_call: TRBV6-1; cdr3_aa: CASRGDYPVTDTQYF; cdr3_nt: TGTGCCAGCAGGGGGGACTACCCCGTCACAGATACGCAGTATTTT
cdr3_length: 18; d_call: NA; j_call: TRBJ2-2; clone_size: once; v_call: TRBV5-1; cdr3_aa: CASSLEVTVRAGGGELFF; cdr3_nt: TGCGCCAGCAGCTTGGAGGTAACTGTCCGTGCGGGCGGCGGGGAGCTGTTTTTT
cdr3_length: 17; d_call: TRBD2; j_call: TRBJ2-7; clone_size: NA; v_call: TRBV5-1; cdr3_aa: CASSSTVIAGGTYEQYF; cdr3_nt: TGCGCCAGCAGCTCCACCGTTATAGCGGGAGGCACCTACGAGCAGTACTTC
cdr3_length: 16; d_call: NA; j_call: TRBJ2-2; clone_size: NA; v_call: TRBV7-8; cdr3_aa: CASSLVAGSVTGELFF; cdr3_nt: TGTGCCAGCAGCTTAGTGGCAGGGTCGGTCACCGGGGAGCTGTTTTTT
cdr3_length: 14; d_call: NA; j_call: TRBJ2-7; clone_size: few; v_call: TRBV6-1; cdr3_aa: CASSEGGNLYEQYF; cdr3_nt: TGTGCCAGCAGTGAAGGAGGGAACCTTTACGAGCAGTACTTC
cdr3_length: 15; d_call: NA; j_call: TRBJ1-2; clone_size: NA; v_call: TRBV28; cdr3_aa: CASSLPQGRLLGYTF; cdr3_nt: TGTGCCAGCAGTTTACCACAGGGACGGCTCTTAGGCTACACCTTC
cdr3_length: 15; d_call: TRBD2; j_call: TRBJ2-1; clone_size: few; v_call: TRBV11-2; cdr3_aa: CASSQTSGNANEQFF; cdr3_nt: TGTGCCAGCAGCCAAACTAGCGGGAATGCCAATGAGCAGTTCTTC